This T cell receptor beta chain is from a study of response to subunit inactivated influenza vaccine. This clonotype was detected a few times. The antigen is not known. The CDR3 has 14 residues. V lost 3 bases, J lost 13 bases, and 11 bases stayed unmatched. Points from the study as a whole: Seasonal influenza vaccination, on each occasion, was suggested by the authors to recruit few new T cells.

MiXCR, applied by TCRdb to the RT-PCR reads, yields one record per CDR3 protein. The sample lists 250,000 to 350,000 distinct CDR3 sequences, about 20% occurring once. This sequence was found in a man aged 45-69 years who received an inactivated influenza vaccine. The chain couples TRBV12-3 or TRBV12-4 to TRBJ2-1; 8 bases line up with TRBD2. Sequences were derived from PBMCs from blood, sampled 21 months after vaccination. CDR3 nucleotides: TGTGCCAGCAGTTTGAGGGGAGAGCGGGAGCGTCAGTTCTTC. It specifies CASSLRGERERQFF.